This TCR beta chain was sequenced in a study of molecular identifiers for immune sequencing clone quantification. Study-wide results and caveats: Jurkat TCR RNA spiked in from one cell (amid some 1 million naive cells) was reportedly detectable. Clonotypes topping 20 RNA copies carried over 99% of effector molecules but under 1% of naive ones.

Concerning this clonotype: Its target is not known.

Via MiXCR, TCRdb re-called the PCR reads, giving one row per CDR3 protein. The repertoire consists of a few hundred thousand distinct CDR3 sequences, with roughly 24% occurring once and the leading ten covering about 0.73%. In germline, CDR1 is SGHTA, CDR2 FQGNSA. This CDR3 is built from 18 residues. Trimming shortened V by 1 base and J by 0 bases, and 13 bases separated the two germline ends. The sequencing sample was made of naive CD8+ T cells from blood, with Jurkat cell RNA spiked in. Subset: FACS-sorted CD8+CD4-CCR7+CD45RA+ naive T cells. The V gene is TRBV7-2, the J gene TRBJ2-6; tentatively, D is TRBD1 (5 bases). The clonotype was recovered from a human donor in good health. Some libraries in this study had Jurkat cell RNA spiked in. The CDR3 DNA follows: TGTGCCAGCAGCTTAGATATTGACAGACCCTCTGGGGCCAACGTCCTGACTTTC. Translated: CASSLDIDRPSGANVLTF.